This T cell receptor (beta chain) comes out of a study of T cells in localized non-small cell lung cancer. Germline V gene lookup returns CDR1 MNHGY and CDR2 SAAAGT. Unmatched junction bases numbered 18, after V lost 6 bases and J lost 6 bases. The CDR3 has 19 amino acids. By frequency in the sample, this clone is medium-sized (0.01 to 0.1%). Libraries were prepared by immunoSEQ multiplex PCR; TCRdb keeps only in-frame clonotypes and omits some of them. Of about 1,000 clones listed, around 20% were seen once; the top ten hold 10% to 15%. Source: normal lung tissue next to the tumor, taken before any cancer treatment. The TCR originated in a male donor older than 55 with stage III lung adenocarcinoma. The chain employs TRBV6-8 and TRBJ2-5; 14 bases match TRBD2. CDR3 nucleotide sequence: TGTGCCAGCAGCCGATCCCGACTAGCGGGGGGGCCCCCACAAAAGACCCAGTACTTC. It is translated as CASSRSRLAGGPPQKTQYF.